Listed below are T cell receptor beta chains from one sample, sequenced in a study of blood T cells in healthy people across ages. TCRdb re-derived calls from the 5' RACE reads in MiXCR, one entry per CDR3 protein. This sample has hundreds of thousands of distinct CDR3 sequences, with under 35% found just once. The sample taken for sequencing was blood. The origin of the receptors is a woman aged 80 or older in good health. CDR3s include the opening cysteine and the closing phenylalanine or tryptophan. D genes are given only for firm matches. Size is omitted from some rows. Given values are once, few, many or a class for expanded clones.

j_call | d_call | clone_size | v_call | cdr3_aa | cdr3_nt
TRBJ1-5 | NA | NA | TRBV12-3/TRBV12-4 | CASSPIGLQSNQPQHF | TGTGCCAGCAGCCCTATCGGGCTGCAAAGCAATCAGCCCCAGCATTTT
TRBJ2-2 | TRBD1 | NA | TRBV4-3 | CASSQDSGQGNTGELFF | TGCGCCAGCAGCCAAGATTCGGGACAGGGCAACACCGGGGAGCTGTTTTTT
TRBJ1-2 | NA | NA | TRBV5-1 | CASRMTAPNYGYTF | TGCGCCAGCAGGATGACAGCTCCTAACTATGGCTACACCTTC
TRBJ2-7 | NA | many | TRBV6-2/TRBV6-3 | CASSYTRHKGIYEQYF | TGTGCCAGCAGTTACACTCGTCACAAGGGGATCTACGAGCAGTACTTC
TRBJ1-5 | NA | few | TRBV7-9 | CASSFGGNNQPQHF | TGTGCCAGCAGCTTCGGGGGGAACAATCAGCCCCAGCATTTT
TRBJ2-7 | NA | many | TRBV5-1 | CASTLQPGRSSYEQYF | TGCGCCAGCACTCTACAACCGGGACGGAGCTCCTACGAGCAGTACTTC
TRBJ1-3 | NA | few | TRBV15 | CATSRDAIGSGFSGNTIYF | TGTGCCACCAGCAGAGATGCGATTGGCTCAGGATTCTCTGGAAACACCATATATTTT
TRBJ1-2 | TRBD1 | few | TRBV18 | CASSPIAMGQGPGYTF | TGTGCCAGCTCGCCAATAGCGATGGGACAGGGGCCCGGCTACACCTTC
TRBJ1-2 | NA | many | TRBV7-2 | CASSLSLADTDGYTF | TGTGCCAGCAGCTTAAGTCTCGCGGATACGGATGGCTACACCTTC
TRBJ2-5 | NA | many | TRBV6-2/TRBV6-3 | CASSYVDQETQYF | TGTGCCAGCAGTTACGTAGACCAAGAGACCCAGTACTTC
TRBJ1-4 | NA | NA | TRBV20-1 | CSARGQGRGPNEKLFF | TGCAGTGCTAGAGGCCAAGGGAGGGGCCCTAATGAAAAACTGTTTTTT
TRBJ2-1 | TRBD2 | many | TRBV20-1 | CSARVGLAGGHYNEQFF | TGCAGTGCTAGAGTGGGCCTAGCGGGGGGTCACTACAATGAGCAGTTCTTC
TRBJ2-3 | NA | NA | TRBV6-2/TRBV6-3 | CASNLAVGGTDTQYF | TGTGCCAGCAATTTAGCCGTTGGGGGCACAGATACGCAGTATTTT
TRBJ2-3 | NA | few | TRBV18 | CASSPSGGQGTDTQYF | TGTGCCAGCTCACCCTCGGGGGGACAGGGCACAGATACGCAGTATTTT
TRBJ2-3 | NA | few | TRBV5-1 | CASSLGTGPTVDTQYF | TGCGCCAGCAGCTTGGGTACTGGCCCAACCGTGGATACGCAGTATTTT
TRBJ1-2 | NA | NA | TRBV20-1 | CSASIGNYGYTF | TGCAGTGCTAGCATAGGGAACTATGGCTACACCTTC
TRBJ1-4 | NA | many | TRBV6-2/TRBV6-3 | CASRNPEEDEKLFF | TGTGCCAGCAGAAACCCGGAGGAGGATGAAAAACTGTTTTTT
TRBJ1-1 | NA | NA | TRBV5-6 | CASSSGPTQAFF | TGTGCCAGCAGCTCCGGGCCGACACAGGCTTTCTTT
TRBJ1-5 | NA | NA | TRBV6-6 | CASSPALVPGGDQPQHF | TGTGCCAGCAGTCCCGCCCTGGTGCCTGGGGGTGATCAGCCCCAGCATTTT
TRBJ2-1 | NA | many | TRBV4-3 | CASSQDLPDQGRPVEQFF | TGCGCCAGCAGCCAAGACCTACCGGACCAGGGGCGCCCCGTTGAGCAGTTCTTC
TRBJ2-3 | NA | many | TRBV6-2/TRBV6-3 | CASSYGSTSTDTQYF | TGTGCCAGCAGTTACGGATCTACCAGCACAGATACGCAGTATTTT
TRBJ2-2 | TRBD2 | NA | TRBV12-3/TRBV12-4 | CASSFITSGATTGELFF | TGTGCCAGCAGTTTCATAACTAGCGGGGCAACCACCGGGGAGCTGTTTTTT
TRBJ2-1 | TRBD2 | many | TRBV7-9 | CASSFGGAVYNEQFF | TGTGCCAGCAGCTTCGGGGGGGCCGTATACAATGAGCAGTTCTTC
TRBJ2-5 | NA | many | TRBV7-9 | CASSPWLTSRTETQYF | TGTGCCAGCAGTCCCTGGTTGACAAGCAGGACGGAGACCCAGTACTTC
TRBJ2-1 | TRBD2 | few | TRBV29-1 | CSVEEFGAGVNEQFF | TGCAGCGTTGAAGAGTTCGGAGCGGGAGTCAATGAGCAGTTCTTC
TRBJ2-3 | NA | many | TRBV10-3 | CAISGRESDTQYF | TGTGCCATCAGTGGCCGGGAGTCCGATACGCAGTATTTT
TRBJ2-1 | TRBD2 | many | TRBV4-3 | CASSQGTRDTYNEQFF | TGCGCCAGCAGCCAAGGGACTAGAGATACCTACAATGAGCAGTTCTTC
TRBJ1-5 | NA | NA | TRBV4-2 | CASSQDQQAYDQPQHF | TGTGCCAGCAGCCAAGATCAACAGGCATACGATCAGCCCCAGCATTTT
TRBJ2-2 | NA | few | TRBV25-1 | CASTAGTRNGELFF | TGTGCCAGCACCGCCGGGACAAGGAACGGGGAGCTGTTTTTT
TRBJ2-1 | NA | NA | TRBV6-2/TRBV6-3 | CASSYSRYEQFF | TGTGCCAGCAGTTACTCCAGATACGAGCAGTTCTTC
TRBJ1-4 | NA | many | TRBV6-5 | CASSYGGYRGEKLFF | TGTGCCAGCAGTTACGGGGGTTATCGGGGAGAAAAACTGTTTTTT
TRBJ2-3 | TRBD1 | many | TRBV20-1 | CSALDRARQTDTQYF | TGCAGTGCTTTAGACAGGGCTCGTCAAACAGATACGCAGTATTTT
TRBJ2-5 | TRBD2 | many | TRBV4-3 | CASSQALARLETQYF | TGCGCCAGCAGCCAAGCACTAGCGCGTCTGGAGACCCAGTACTTC
TRBJ2-2 | NA | few | TRBV7-9 | CASSLAVAGELFF | TGTGCCAGCAGCTTAGCGGTGGCGGGGGAGCTGTTTTTT
TRBJ2-3 | NA | many | TRBV3-1 | CASREGRTDTQYF | TGTGCCAGCAGGGAGGGGCGCACAGATACGCAGTATTTT
TRBJ2-5 | NA | few | TRBV19 | CASSGPVGPETQYF | TGTGCCAGTAGTGGACCAGTGGGGCCGGAGACCCAGTACTTC
TRBJ2-7 | NA | NA | TRBV7-9 | CASSPPLRTGPYEQYF | TGTGCCAGCAGCCCCCCTCTCCGGACGGGACCCTACGAGCAGTACTTC
TRBJ2-1 | TRBD2 | many | TRBV6-5 | CASSYSSSGGYNEQFF | TGTGCCAGCAGTTACTCGAGTAGCGGGGGTTACAATGAGCAGTTCTTC
TRBJ2-1 | NA | few | TRBV20-1 | CSATEWGAMSDEQFF | TGCAGTGCTACAGAATGGGGGGCAATGAGCGATGAGCAGTTCTTC
TRBJ2-5 | TRBD2 | NA | TRBV20-1 | CSARDDTSGRETQYF | TGCAGTGCTAGAGACGATACTAGCGGGAGGGAGACCCAGTACTTC
TRBJ1-3 | NA | few | TRBV15 | CATSRGYSGNTIYF | TGTGCCACCAGCAGGGGATACTCTGGAAACACCATATATTTT
TRBJ2-7 | NA | NA | TRBV15 | CATSRDRRYFYQQYF | TGTGCCACCAGCAGAGATCGGCGGTACTTCTACCAGCAGTACTTC
TRBJ2-3 | NA | NA | TRBV4-1 | CASSQEESLGRDTQYF | TGCGCCAGCAGCCAAGAAGAAAGCCTGGGACGAGATACGCAGTATTTT
TRBJ2-5 | TRBD2 | many | TRBV6-2/TRBV6-3 | CASRLAGVQETQYF | TGTGCCAGCAGACTAGCGGGGGTCCAAGAGACCCAGTACTTC
TRBJ2-5 | NA | NA | TRBV7-2 | CASSSYNGVHETQYF | TGTGCCAGCAGCTCCTACAACGGAGTGCATGAGACCCAGTACTTC
TRBJ1-5 | TRBD1 | many | TRBV10-3 | CAISDPDRVGNQPQHF | TGTGCCATCAGTGACCCAGACAGGGTTGGCAATCAGCCCCAGCATTTT
TRBJ2-7 | TRBD1 | many | TRBV7-6 | CASSIRTGTGIHEQYF | TGTGCCAGCAGCATCCGGACCGGGACAGGGATACACGAGCAGTACTTC
TRBJ1-4 | NA | few | TRBV6-2/TRBV6-3 | CASSYGTRATNEKLFF | TGTGCCAGCAGTTACGGCACCCGAGCAACTAATGAAAAACTGTTTTTT
TRBJ2-2 | NA | NA | TRBV20-1 | CSARDVAGNTGELFF | TGCAGTGCTAGAGATGTCGCCGGGAACACCGGGGAGCTGTTTTTT
TRBJ2-1 | NA | many | TRBV12-5 | CASGLLKISYNEQFF | TGTGCTAGTGGTTTGTTGAAGATAAGTTACAATGAGCAGTTCTTC